The 3 T cell receptor beta chains given below trace back to one sample, sequenced in a study of blood T cell repertoires in COVID-19. Repertoires were generated with immunoSEQ multiplex PCR, while TCRdb's copy carries only in-frame clones and drops some. The table includes 150,000 to 200,000 clones, about nine tenths detected once. The source material was peripheral blood. All receptors derive from a man aged 18 to 30 who had recovered from COVID-19.

This CDR3 reads CAISVTDLQNTEAFF. In DNA form, the CDR3 reads TGTGCCATCAGTGTGACAGACTTACAGAACACTGAAGCTTTCTTT. The chain couples TRBV10-3 to TRBJ1-1; tentative D call: TRBD1 (5 bases). The CDR3 is 15 amino acids. Germline CDR1 reads ENHRY; CDR2 reads SYGVKD. Trimming removed 4 bases from V and 1 base from J, with 13 bases in between.

The sample holds one count of this clone. The chain joins TRBV19 to TRBJ2-7, with D perhaps matching TRBD1 (7 bases). V lost 1 base and J lost 0, with 13 bases in between. This CDR3 has 16 residues. Germline CDR1 reads LNHDA; CDR2 reads SQIVND (reference sequence). The CDR3 region is CASSIVGGQISYEQYF. The CDR3 DNA follows: TGTGCCAGTAGTATAGTGGGGGGACAGATCTCCTACGAGCAGTACTTC.

V and J are TRBV10-2 and TRBJ1-6, with 8 bases fitting TRBD1. This CDR3 region has 13 residues. Trimming took 4 bases from V and 10 from J; bases not matched to a gene: 3. Germline V CDR1 and CDR2: WSHSY, SAAADI. The CDR3 region has the DNA TGCGCCAGCAGTGGACAGGGGAGATCACCCCTCCACTTT. This sequence encodes CASSGQGRSPLHF.